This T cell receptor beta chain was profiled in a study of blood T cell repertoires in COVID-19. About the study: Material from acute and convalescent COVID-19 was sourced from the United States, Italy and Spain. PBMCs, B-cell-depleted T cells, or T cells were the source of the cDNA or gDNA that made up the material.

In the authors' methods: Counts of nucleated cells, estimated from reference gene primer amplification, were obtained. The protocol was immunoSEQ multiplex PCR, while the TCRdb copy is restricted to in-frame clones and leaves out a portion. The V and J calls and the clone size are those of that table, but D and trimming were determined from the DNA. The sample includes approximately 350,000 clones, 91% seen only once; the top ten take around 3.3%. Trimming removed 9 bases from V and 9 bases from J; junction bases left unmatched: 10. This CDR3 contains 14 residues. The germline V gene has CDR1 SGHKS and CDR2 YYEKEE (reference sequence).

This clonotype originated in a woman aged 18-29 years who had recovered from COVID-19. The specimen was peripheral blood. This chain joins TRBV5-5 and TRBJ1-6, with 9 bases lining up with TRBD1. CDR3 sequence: CATTYRDRVSPLHF. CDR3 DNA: TGTGCCACTACCTACCGGGACAGGGTTTCACCCCTCCACTTT.